The clone carrying this TCR beta chain has a handful of counts. Its specificity is unknown. The V gene's germline CDR1 is SGHTA and CDR2 FQGNSA. Between the trimmed V and J ends, which lost 5 bases and 2 bases, there was a span of 9 bases. The CDR3 extends over 13 amino acids. This specimen comes from a study of T cell responses to AZD1222 COVID-19 vaccine. Findings of the study overall: When two AZD1222 doses had been given, Spike-specific TCR breadth and depth rose.

The data were produced by immunoSEQ multiplex PCR, yet TCRdb's version contains in-frame clones alone and is incomplete. The sample carries roughly 150,000 clones, roughly 91% recorded once. This chain joins TRBV7-2 and TRBJ1-2; D possibly corresponds to TRBD1 (5 bases). The TCR originated in an adult who received the AZD1222 COVID-19 vaccine. The sequenced sample was peripheral blood, obtained 28 days after the second AZD1222 dose. The CDR3 DNA reads TGTGCCAGCAGCCCTGGACAAAACTATGGCTACACCTTC. It yields the protein CASSPGQNYGYTF.